The 25 T cell receptor beta chains presented below share a single source sample, sequenced in a study of T cell responses to AZD1222 COVID-19 vaccine (dated by TCRdb to the early 2020s). In light of the paper, this sample's time point label describes: baseline before first vaccination. Receptors were amplified or captured by the immunoSEQ multiplex PCR assay. Entries here come from immuneACCESS through TCRdb and include only in-frame sequences with V and J called. Some clones fail to appear in such tables; in the studies checked, an unresolved V gene covers under half of the shortfall, and the cause of the remainder is unknown. The sample has 100,000 to 120,000 clones on record, about 81% of them singletons. Roughly 4.8% of the sample rests with the top ten. Sequences were derived from peripheral blood, sampled on day 0 of AZD1222 vaccination. The origin of the receptors is an adult in good health.

This clone has only a few counts. CDR3 protein: CASSQPGQKNIQYF. DNA of the CDR3: TGCGCCAGCAGCCAACCGGGACAGAAAAACATTCAGTACTTC. The chain has TRBV4-3 and TRBJ2-4, with TRBD1 identical over 7 bases. This CDR3 is built from 14 residues. Looked up from germline, CDR1 is LGHNA and CDR2 is YSLEER. V lost 2 bases and J lost 4; bases outside the gene matches: 2.

This chain connects TRBV27 to TRBJ2-2; maybe TRBD1 (6 bases). In germline, CDR1 is MNHEY, CDR2 SMNVEV (reference sequence). V was trimmed by 0 bases and J by 7 bases, leaving 15 bases between them. CDR3 length: 16 amino acids. CDR3 coding DNA: TGTGCCAGCAGTTTATCAGGGGGATTCGGTTTCGGGGAGCTGTTTTTT. It specifies CASSLSGGFGFGELFF.

The chain combines TRBV28 with TRBJ1-1, with TRBD1 matching 8 bases. The ends lost 6 bases at V and 0 bases at J; junction bases unmatched: 0. This CDR3 is built from 13 residues. Germline V gene lookup returns CDR1 MDHEN and CDR2 SYDVKM. DNA for the CDR3: TGTGCCAGCAGGGGACAGGTGAACACTGAAGCTTTCTTT. This codes for CASRGQVNTEAFF.

The chain uses TRBV7-2 and TRBJ2-7, with 11 bases aligning to TRBD1. The CDR3 loop spans 15 amino acids. Unmatched junction bases numbered 9, after V lost 5 bases and J lost 6 bases. The germline CDR1 and CDR2 sequences are SGHTA and FQGNSA. The CDR3 nucleotides read TGTGCCAGCAGCCAGGCACGGACAGGGGGCTCCGAGCAGTACTTC. This gives the protein CASSQARTGGSEQYF.

The genes are TRBV6-1 and TRBJ1-2; D remains ambiguous. The CDR3 has 13 residues. Germline V gene lookup returns CDR1 MNHNS and CDR2 SASEGT. Trimming took 3 bases from V and 8 from J, leaving 13 bases between them. The CDR3 is CASSETYSRGYTF. As DNA, the CDR3 is TGTGCCAGCAGTGAGACGTATTCACGCGGCTACACCTTC.

The genes are TRBV7-9 and TRBJ2-2; TRBD2 matches at 7 bases. This CDR3 is 16 amino acids long. Germline V gene lookup returns CDR1 SEHNR and CDR2 FQNEAQ (reference sequence). After removal of 2 bases from V and 1 base from J, the junction contained 4 bases not matched to a gene. The CDR3 is CASSLLSGVNTGELFF. CDR3 nucleotide sequence: TGTGCCAGCAGCTTACTCAGCGGGGTGAACACCGGGGAGCTGTTTTTT.

The chain joins TRBV19 to TRBJ1-2; unclear D gene. Germline CDR1 and CDR2: LNHDA and SQIVND (reference sequence). Trimming cost V 1 base and J 8 bases, with 11 bases left between them. This CDR3 is built from 13 residues. The CDR3 is CASSIGGLGGYTF. As DNA, the CDR3 is TGTGCCAGTAGTATAGGAGGACTCGGCGGCTACACCTTC.

The chain has TRBV2 and TRBJ1-4; no clear D gene. Deletions cut 7 bases from V and 7 bases from J, with 16 bases between. This CDR3 contains 14 residues. Per the germline V gene, CDR1 is SNHLY and CDR2 is FYNNEI. CDR3 sequence reads: CASTAGGFGEKLFF. The CDR3 coding sequence is TGTGCCAGCACCGCGGGAGGGTTTGGTGAAAAACTGTTTTTT.

This chain uses TRBV7-9 with TRBJ2-1; the D is unclear. This CDR3 contains 16 residues. The ends were cut back, 5 bases at V and 1 base at J, with 15 bases in the middle. In germline, CDR1 is SEHNR, CDR2 FQNEAQ (reference sequence). CDR3 bases: TGTGCCAGCAGCCTCACACAAAGTATTTCCTACAATGAGCAGTTCTTC. Translated: CASSLTQSISYNEQFF.

The gene calls are TRBV10-3 and TRBJ1-2; tentative D call: TRBD1 (5 bases). Trimming left V 4 bases short and J 0 bases short, with 12 bases between. This CDR3 has 15 amino acids. Germline CDR1 is ENHRY and CDR2 is SYGVKD. This chain's CDR3 is CAISARGDANYGYTF. The CDR3 coding sequence is TGTGCCATCAGTGCCCGAGGGGACGCTAACTATGGCTACACCTTC.

This chain links TRBV7-2 with TRBJ2-7; 7 nucleotides match TRBD1. The CDR3 spans 13 residues. With V trimmed by 2 bases and J by 2 bases, 0 bases remained unmatched. The germline CDR1 and CDR2 sequences are SGHTA and FQGNSA. The CDR3 coding sequence is TGTGCCAGCAGCTTACAGGGGGCCTACGAGCAGTACTTC. Protein product: CASSLQGAYEQYF.

V and J are TRBV18 and TRBJ1-4; 7 bases map to TRBD1. J lost 1 base, V lost 0 bases, and 5 bases had no gene match. From germline, CDR1 is KGHSH and CDR2 LQKENI. The length of the CDR3 is 17 residues. The CDR3 coding sequence is TGTGCCAGCTCACCACCGGGGGGACAGTTAACTAATGAAAAACTGTTTTTT. Protein product: CASSPPGGQLTNEKLFF. The full variable domain, its missing parts supplied by reference TRBV18 and TRBJ1-4, is NAGVMQNPRHLVRRRGQEARLRCSPMKGHSHVYWYRQLPEEGLKFMVYLQKENIIDESGMPKERFSAEFPKEGPSILRIQQVVRGDSAAYFCASSPPGGQLTNEKLFFGSGTQLSVL.

The chain carries TRBV20-1 and TRBJ1-2, with 7 bases fitting TRBD1. The CDR3 spans 13 residues. V lost 3 bases and J lost 2; bases outside the gene matches: 3. Germline V gene lookup returns CDR1 DFQATT and CDR2 SNEGSKA (reference sequence). The CDR3 is CSASEQGNYGYTF. DNA for the CDR3: TGCAGTGCTAGTGAACAGGGGAACTATGGCTACACCTTC.

The J gene is TRBJ1-2, the V gene TRBV28; D is possibly TRBD1 (5 bases). Trimming took 10 bases from V and 8 from J, leaving 11 bases between them. Germline CDR1 reads MDHEN; CDR2 reads SYDVKM. The CDR3 is 10 amino acids. The CDR3 here is CATRDLGYTF. In nucleotides, the CDR3 is TGTGCCACACGGGACCTCGGCTACACCTTC.

The gene calls are TRBV4-3 and TRBJ2-3, with no clear D. V lost 5 bases and J 4 bases, leaving 16 bases between the germline ends. Germline CDR1 is LGHNA and CDR2 is YSLEER. The CDR3 extends over 15 amino acids. The CDR3: CASSLLPGPADTQYF. Written as DNA, the CDR3 is TGCGCCAGCAGCTTACTTCCCGGGCCCGCAGATACGCAGTATTTT.

The genes are TRBV21-1 and TRBJ1-5; no check of the table's D call, TRBD1, against the DNA was made. TRBV21-1 is assigned pseudogene status. The CDR3 extends over 16 amino acids. CDR3 DNA sequence: TGTGCCAGCAGCAAAGCGGAAGGCAGGGCCAATCAGCCCCAGCATTTT. Its translation: CASSKAEGRANQPQHF.

This rearrangement joins TRBV10-3 to TRBJ1-4; TRBD1 agrees at 8 bases. V gave up 6 bases and J gave up 1 base; unmatched junction bases: 1. This CDR3 comprises 14 residues. Germline lookup yields CDR1 ENHRY and CDR2 SYGVKD. This CDR3 reads CAISRGQTNEKLFF. CDR3 sequence (DNA): TGTGCCATCAGCAGGGGGCAAACTAATGAAAAACTGTTTTTT.

The chain joins TRBV7-6 to TRBJ2-2; D gene ambiguous. Germline V gene data show CDR1 as SGHVS and CDR2 as FNYEAQ. V was clipped by 5 bases and J by 6 bases, with 10 bases between them. This CDR3 contains 13 residues. The CDR3, as DNA: TGTGCCAGCAGCCGTAGGAATCCCGGGGAGCTGTTTTTT. Translating gives CASSRRNPGELFF.

A single count supports this clone. The chain links TRBV19 to TRBJ1-5; 9 bases map to TRBD1. CDR1 LNHDA and CDR2 SQIVND come from the germline V gene (reference sequence). With V trimmed by 2 bases and J by 0 bases, 11 bases remained unmatched. The CDR3 sequence is 19 residues long. CDR3 bases: TGTGCCAGTAGTATACCCCCGGGACAGGGAACTTATAGCAATCAGCCCCAGCATTTT. Translated: CASSIPPGQGTYSNQPQHF.

Only one count was recorded for this clone. J is TRBJ1-1 and V is TRBV2; no firm D call. This CDR3 has 11 residues. Trimming cost V 5 bases and J 6 bases, with 7 bases left between them. Per germline, CDR1 SNHLY and CDR2 FYNNEI. CDR3 sequence: CASSSAAEAFF. CDR3 sequence (DNA): TGTGCCAGCAGTTCGGCGGCTGAAGCTTTCTTT.

The V and J genes are TRBV2 and TRBJ2-2; D is unclear. CDR1 is SNHLY and CDR2 is FYNNEI in the germline V gene. V was clipped by 6 bases and J by 6 bases, with 17 bases between them. The CDR3 runs to 15 residues. CDR3 protein: CASSDGQHLAGELFF. The CDR3 coding sequence is TGTGCCAGCAGCGACGGCCAACACCTGGCCGGGGAGCTGTTTTTT.

The chain links TRBV7-8 to TRBJ2-3; TRBD2 matches 9 bases. Looked up from germline, CDR1 is SGHVS and CDR2 is FQNEAQ. The CDR3 covers 13 residues. V trimming: 7 bases; J trimming: 1 base; junction bases outside the gene matches: 0. CDR3 in DNA: TGTGCCAGCAAGCGGGGGGGCACAGATACGCAGTATTTT. Translated: CASKRGGTDTQYF.

V is TRBV6-5 and J is TRBJ1-6, with no clear D. From germline, CDR1 is MNHEY and CDR2 SVGAGI. The CDR3 sequence is 15 residues long. The V end lost 0 bases, the J end lost 5 bases, and 8 bases lay between the germline ends. CDR3 amino acids: CASSYSGRDNSPLHF. The CDR3 DNA reads TGTGCCAGCAGTTACTCTGGGCGGGATAATTCACCCCTCCACTTT.

The chain employs TRBV7-2 and TRBJ2-5, with D perhaps being TRBD1 or TRBD2 (5 bases each). The CDR3 has 14 residues. Germline V gives CDR1 SGHTA, CDR2 FQGNSA. V dropped 4 bases and J dropped 5 bases, with 14 bases sitting between them. The CDR3 DNA reads TGTGCCAGCAGCTCGGGACGGCCAGCGGAGACCCAGTACTTC. This gives the protein CASSSGRPAETQYF.

The V call is TRBV7-2, the J call TRBJ2-7, with TRBD2 matching 8 bases. The CDR3 runs 15 residues. CDR1 is SGHTA and CDR2 is FQGNSA in the germline V gene. V lost 5 bases, J lost 6 bases, and 12 bases stayed unmatched. This CDR3 reads CASSTPGTRMAEQYF. For the CDR3, the DNA is TGTGCCAGCAGCACCCCCGGGACTAGGATGGCCGAGCAGTACTTC.